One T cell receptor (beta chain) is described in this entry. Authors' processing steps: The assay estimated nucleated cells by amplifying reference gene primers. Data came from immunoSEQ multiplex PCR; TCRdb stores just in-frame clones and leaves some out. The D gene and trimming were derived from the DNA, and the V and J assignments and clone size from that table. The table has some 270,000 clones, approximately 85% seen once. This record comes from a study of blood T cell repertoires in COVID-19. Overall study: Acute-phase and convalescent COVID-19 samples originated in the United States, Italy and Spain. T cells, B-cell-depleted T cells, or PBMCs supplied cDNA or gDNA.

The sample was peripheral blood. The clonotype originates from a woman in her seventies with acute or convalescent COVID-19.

The CDR3 region has the DNA TGCAGCGTTTATGACAGGGCCGATCAGCCCCAGCATTTT. Residues: CSVYDRADQPQHF. This chain connects TRBV29-1 to TRBJ1-5; TRBD1 agrees at 7 bases. The length of the CDR3 is 13 residues. The germline CDR1 and CDR2 sequences are SQVTM and ANQGSEA. J lost 5 bases, V lost 5 bases, and 6 bases had no gene match.